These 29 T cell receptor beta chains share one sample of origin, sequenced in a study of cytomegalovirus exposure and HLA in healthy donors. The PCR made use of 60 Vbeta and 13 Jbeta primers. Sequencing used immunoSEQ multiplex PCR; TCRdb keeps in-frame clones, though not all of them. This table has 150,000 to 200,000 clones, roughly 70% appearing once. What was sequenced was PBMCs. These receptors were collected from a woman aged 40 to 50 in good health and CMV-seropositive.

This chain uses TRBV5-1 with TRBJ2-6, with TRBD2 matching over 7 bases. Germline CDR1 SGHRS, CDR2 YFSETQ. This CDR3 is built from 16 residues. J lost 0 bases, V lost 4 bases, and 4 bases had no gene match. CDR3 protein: CASSGRGDSGANVLTF. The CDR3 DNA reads TGCGCCAGCAGCGGCCGGGGGGACTCTGGGGCCAACGTCCTGACTTTC.

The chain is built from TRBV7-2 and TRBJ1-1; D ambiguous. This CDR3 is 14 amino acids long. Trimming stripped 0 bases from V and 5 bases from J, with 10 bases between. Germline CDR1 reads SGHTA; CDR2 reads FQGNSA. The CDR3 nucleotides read TGTGCCAGCAGCTTAGCGCTAACGGGGACTGAAGCTTTCTTT. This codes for CASSLALTGTEAFF.

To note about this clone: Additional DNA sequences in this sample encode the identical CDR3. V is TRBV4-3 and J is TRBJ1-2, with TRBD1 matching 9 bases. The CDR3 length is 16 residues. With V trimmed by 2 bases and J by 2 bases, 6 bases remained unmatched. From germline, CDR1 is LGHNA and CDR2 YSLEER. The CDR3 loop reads CASSQLYRGLNYGYTF. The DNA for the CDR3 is TGCGCCAGCAGCCAACTCTACAGGGGGCTGAACTATGGCTACACCTTC.

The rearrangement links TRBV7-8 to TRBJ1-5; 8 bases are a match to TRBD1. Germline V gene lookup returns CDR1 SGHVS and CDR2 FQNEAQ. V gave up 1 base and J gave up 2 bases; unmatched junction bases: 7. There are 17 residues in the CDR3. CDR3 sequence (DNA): TGTGCCAGCAGCTTAGATCAGGGGGCGGCTGGCAATCAGCCCCAGCATTTT. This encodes CASSLDQGAAGNQPQHF.

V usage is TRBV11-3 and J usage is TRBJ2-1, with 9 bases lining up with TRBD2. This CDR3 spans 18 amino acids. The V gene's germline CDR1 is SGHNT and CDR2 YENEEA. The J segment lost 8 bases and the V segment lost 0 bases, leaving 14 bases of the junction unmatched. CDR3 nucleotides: TGTGCCAGCAGCTTAGAGAGCGCCGCGGGAGGGTCGGGTGATGAGCAGTTCTTC. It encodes CASSLESAAGGSGDEQFF.

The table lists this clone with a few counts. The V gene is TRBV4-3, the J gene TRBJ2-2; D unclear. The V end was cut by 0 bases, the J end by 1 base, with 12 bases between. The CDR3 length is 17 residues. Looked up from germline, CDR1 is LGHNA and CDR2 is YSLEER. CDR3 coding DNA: TGCGCCAGCAGCCAAGATTGGCGAGGATGGAACACCGGGGAGCTGTTTTTT. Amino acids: CASSQDWRGWNTGELFF.

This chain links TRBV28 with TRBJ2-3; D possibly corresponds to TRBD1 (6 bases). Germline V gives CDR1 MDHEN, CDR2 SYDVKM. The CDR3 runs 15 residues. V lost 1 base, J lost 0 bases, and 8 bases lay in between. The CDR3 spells CASSLLQGSTDTQYF. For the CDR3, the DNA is TGTGCCAGCAGTTTATTACAGGGTAGCACAGATACGCAGTATTTT.

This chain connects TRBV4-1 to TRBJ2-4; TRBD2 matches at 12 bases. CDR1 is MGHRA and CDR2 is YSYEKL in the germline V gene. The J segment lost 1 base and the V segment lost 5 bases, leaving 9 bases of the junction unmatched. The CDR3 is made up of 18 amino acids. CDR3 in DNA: TGCGCCAGCAGCATGTACCACCTAGCGGGAGGGGCCAAAAACATTCAGTACTTC. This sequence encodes CASSMYHLAGGAKNIQYF.

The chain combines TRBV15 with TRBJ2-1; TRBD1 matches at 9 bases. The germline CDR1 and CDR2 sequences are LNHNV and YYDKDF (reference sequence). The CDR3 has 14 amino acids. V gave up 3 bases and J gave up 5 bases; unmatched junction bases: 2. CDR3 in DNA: TGTGCCACCAGCAGGGGGACAGGGAACAATGAGCAGTTCTTC. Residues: CATSRGTGNNEQFF.

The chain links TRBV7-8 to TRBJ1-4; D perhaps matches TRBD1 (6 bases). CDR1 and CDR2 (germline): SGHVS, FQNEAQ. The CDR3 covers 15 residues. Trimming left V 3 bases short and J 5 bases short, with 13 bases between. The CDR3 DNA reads TGTGCCAGCAGCTTGTACAGGGTGCCCAATGAAAAACTGTTTTTT. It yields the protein CASSLYRVPNEKLFF.

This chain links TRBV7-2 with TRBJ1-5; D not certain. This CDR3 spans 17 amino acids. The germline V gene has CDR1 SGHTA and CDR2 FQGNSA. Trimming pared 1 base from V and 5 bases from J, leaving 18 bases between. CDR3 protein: CASSLEYGRGKDQPQHF. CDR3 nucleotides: TGTGCCAGCAGCTTAGAGTACGGTCGGGGAAAAGATCAGCCCCAGCATTTT.

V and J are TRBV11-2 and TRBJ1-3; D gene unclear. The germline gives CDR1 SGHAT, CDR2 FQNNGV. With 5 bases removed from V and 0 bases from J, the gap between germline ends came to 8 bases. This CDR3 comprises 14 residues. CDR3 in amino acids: CASSREYSGNTIYF. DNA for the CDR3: TGTGCCAGCAGCCGAGAATACTCTGGAAACACCATATATTTT.

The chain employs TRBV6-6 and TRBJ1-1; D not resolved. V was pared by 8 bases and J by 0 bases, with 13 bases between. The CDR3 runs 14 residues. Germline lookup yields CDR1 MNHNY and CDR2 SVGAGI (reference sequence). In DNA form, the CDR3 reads TGTGCCAGCCACCCAGGTGGTTTGAACACTGAAGCTTTCTTT. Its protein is CASHPGGLNTEAFF.

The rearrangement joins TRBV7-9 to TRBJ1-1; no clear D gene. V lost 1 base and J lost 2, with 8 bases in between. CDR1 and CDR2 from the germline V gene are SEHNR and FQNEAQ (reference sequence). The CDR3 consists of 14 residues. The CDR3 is CASSLGQDNTEAFF. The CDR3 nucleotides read TGTGCCAGCAGCTTAGGGCAAGATAACACTGAAGCTTTCTTT.

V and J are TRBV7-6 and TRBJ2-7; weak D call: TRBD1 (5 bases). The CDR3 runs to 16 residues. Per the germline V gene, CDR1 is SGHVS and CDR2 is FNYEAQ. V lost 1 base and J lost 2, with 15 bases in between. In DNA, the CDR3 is TGTGCCAGCAGCTTAGTTCCAGGGCAGGGAACCTACGAGCAGTACTTC. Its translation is CASSLVPGQGTYEQYF.

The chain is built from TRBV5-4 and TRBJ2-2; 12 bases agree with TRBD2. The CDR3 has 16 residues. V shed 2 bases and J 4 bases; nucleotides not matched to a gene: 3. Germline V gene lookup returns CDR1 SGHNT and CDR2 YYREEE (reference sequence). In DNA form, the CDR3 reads TGTGCCAGCAGCTTAGGACTAGCGGGGCGCACCGGGGAGCTGTTTTTT. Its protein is CASSLGLAGRTGELFF.

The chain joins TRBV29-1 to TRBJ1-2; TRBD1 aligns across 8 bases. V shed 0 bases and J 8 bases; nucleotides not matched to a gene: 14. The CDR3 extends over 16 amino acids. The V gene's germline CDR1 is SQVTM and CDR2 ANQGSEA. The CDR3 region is CSVEDQGAGPGSGYTF. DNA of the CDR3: TGCAGCGTTGAAGATCAGGGGGCAGGCCCCGGCAGCGGCTACACCTTC. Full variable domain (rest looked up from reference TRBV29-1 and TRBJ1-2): SAVISQKPSRDICQRGTSLTIQCQVDSQVTMMFWYRQQPGQSLTLIATANQGSEATYESGFVIDKFPISRPNLTFSTLTVSNMSPEDSSIYLCSVEDQGAGPGSGYTFGSGTRLTVV.

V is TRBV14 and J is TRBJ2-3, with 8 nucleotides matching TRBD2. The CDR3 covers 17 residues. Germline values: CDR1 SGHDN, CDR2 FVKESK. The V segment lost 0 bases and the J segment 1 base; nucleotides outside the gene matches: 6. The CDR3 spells CASSQDPAGVGTDTQYF. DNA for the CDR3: TGTGCCAGCAGCCAAGATCCAGCGGGAGTGGGCACAGATACGCAGTATTTT.

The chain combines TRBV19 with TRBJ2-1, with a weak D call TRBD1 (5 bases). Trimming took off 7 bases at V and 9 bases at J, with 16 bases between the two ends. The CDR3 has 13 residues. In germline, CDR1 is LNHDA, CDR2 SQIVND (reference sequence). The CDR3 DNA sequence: TGTGCCAGTAATTTCCAGGGTCGTGGTGAGCAGTTCTTC. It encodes CASNFQGRGEQFF.

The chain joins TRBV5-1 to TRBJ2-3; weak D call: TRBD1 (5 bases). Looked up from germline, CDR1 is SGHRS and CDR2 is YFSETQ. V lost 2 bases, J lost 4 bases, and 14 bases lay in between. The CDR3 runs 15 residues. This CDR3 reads CASSFGGQGPDTQYF. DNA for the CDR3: TGCGCCAGCAGCTTTGGTGGGCAGGGTCCAGATACGCAGTATTTT.

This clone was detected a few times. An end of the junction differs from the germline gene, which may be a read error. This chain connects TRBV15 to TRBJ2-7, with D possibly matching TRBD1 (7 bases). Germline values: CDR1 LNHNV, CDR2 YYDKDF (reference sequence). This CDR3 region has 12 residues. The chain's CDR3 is CATSRSGQRARF. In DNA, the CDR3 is TGTGCCACCAGCAGATCGGGACAGCGGGCTAGGTTC.

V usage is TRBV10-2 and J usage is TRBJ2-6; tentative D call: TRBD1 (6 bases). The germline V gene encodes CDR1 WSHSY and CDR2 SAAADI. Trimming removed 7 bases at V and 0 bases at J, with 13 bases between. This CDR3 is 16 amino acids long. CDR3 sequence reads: CASTRGQLSGANVLTF. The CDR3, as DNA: TGCGCCAGCACCCGCGGACAGCTCTCTGGGGCCAACGTCCTGACTTTC.

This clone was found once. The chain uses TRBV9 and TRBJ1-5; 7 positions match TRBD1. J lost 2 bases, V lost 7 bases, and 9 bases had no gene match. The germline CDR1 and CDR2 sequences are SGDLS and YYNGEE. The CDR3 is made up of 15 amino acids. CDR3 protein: CASGDGGTGNQPQHF. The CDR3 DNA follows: TGTGCCAGCGGGGATGGAGGGACAGGCAATCAGCCCCAGCATTTT.

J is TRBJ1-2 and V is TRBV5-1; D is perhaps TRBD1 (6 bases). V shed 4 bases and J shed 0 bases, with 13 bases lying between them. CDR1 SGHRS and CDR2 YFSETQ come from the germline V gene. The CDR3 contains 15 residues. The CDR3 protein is CASSPGHPPNYGYTF. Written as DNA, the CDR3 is TGCGCCAGCAGCCCGGGACACCCGCCTAACTATGGCTACACCTTC.

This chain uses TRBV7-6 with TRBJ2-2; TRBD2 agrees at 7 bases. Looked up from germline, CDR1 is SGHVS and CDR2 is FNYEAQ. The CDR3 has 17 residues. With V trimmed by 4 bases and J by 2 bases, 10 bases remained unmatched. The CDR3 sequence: CASSSGSSGTNTGELFF. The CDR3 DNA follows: TGTGCCAGCAGCTCCGGTTCCAGCGGGACTAACACCGGGGAGCTGTTTTTT.

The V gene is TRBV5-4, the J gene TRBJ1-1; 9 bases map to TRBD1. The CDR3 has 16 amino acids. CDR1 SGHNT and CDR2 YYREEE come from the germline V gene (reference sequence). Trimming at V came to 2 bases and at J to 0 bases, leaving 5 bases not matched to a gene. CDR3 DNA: TGTGCCAGCAGCTTACCGGGACAGGGATTGAACACTGAAGCTTTCTTT. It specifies CASSLPGQGLNTEAFF.

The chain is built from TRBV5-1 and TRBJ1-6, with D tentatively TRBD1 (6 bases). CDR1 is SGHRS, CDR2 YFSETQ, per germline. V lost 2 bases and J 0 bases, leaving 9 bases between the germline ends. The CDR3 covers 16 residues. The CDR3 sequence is CASSFGQSSYNSPLHF. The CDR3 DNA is TGCGCCAGCAGCTTTGGACAGAGCTCCTATAATTCACCCCTCCACTTT.

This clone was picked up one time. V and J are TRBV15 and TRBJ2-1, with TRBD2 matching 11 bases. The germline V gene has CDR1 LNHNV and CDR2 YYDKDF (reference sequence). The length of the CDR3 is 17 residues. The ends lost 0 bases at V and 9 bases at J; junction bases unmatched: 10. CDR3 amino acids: CATSRDRSSGGVGEQFF. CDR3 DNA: TGTGCCACCAGCAGAGATAGGAGTAGCGGGGGGGTGGGTGAGCAGTTCTTC.

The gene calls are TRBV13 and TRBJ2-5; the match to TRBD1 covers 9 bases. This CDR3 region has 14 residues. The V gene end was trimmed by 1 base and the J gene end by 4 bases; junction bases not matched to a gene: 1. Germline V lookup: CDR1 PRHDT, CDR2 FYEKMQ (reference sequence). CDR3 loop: CASSLEDRGETQYF. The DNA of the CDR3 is TGTGCCAGCAGCTTAGAGGACAGGGGAGAGACCCAGTACTTC. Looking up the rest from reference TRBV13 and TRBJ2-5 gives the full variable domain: AAGVIQSPRHLIKEKRETATLKCYPIPRHDTVYWYQQGPGQDPQFLISFYEKMQSDKGSIPDRFSAQQFSDYHSELNMSSLELGDSALYFCASSLEDRGETQYFGPGTRLLVL.